The 32 T cell receptor beta chains presented below share a single source sample, sequenced in a study of blood T cell repertoires in COVID-19. Data came from immunoSEQ multiplex PCR; TCRdb stores just in-frame clones and leaves some out. The repertoire includes about 69,000 clones, about 86% of them detected once, and 16% sits in the top ten. The sequencing input was peripheral blood. These receptor sequences come from a man aged 35 to 55 with COVID-19, enrolled during active disease.

The chain has TRBV7-9 and TRBJ2-3; D not resolved. CDR1 is SEHNR and CDR2 is FQNEAQ in the germline V gene (reference sequence). The length of the CDR3 is 13 residues. Trimming removed 7 bases at V and 0 bases at J, with 8 bases between. This chain's CDR3 is CASTKLSTDTQYF. The DNA for the CDR3 is TGTGCCAGCACTAAACTTAGCACAGATACGCAGTATTTT.

The chain employs TRBV5-6 and TRBJ1-1; D may be TRBD1 (5 bases). Trimming shortened V by 0 bases and J by 1 base, and 7 bases separated the two germline ends. The CDR3 is 14 residues long. Germline V gene sequence: CDR1 SGHDT, CDR2 YYEEEE. The CDR3 DNA reads TGTGCCAGCAGCTTGGGACAGCAGAACACTGAAGCTTTCTTT. Protein: CASSLGQQNTEAFF.

This clone has a single count. The rearrangement links TRBV28 to TRBJ1-2; no clear D gene. The CDR3 spans 15 residues. The ends were cut back, 2 bases at V and 6 bases at J, with 16 bases in the middle. Germline V lookup: CDR1 MDHEN, CDR2 SYDVKM. The CDR3 sequence is CASSLPETREDGYTF. The DNA for the CDR3 is TGTGCCAGCAGTTTACCCGAGACACGGGAGGATGGCTACACCTTC.

In this sample, this clone turned up once. The chain links TRBV3-1 (or the pseudogene TRBV3-2) to TRBJ1-1, with D tentatively TRBD1 (6 bases). The length of the CDR3 is 14 residues. Trimming shortened V by 2 bases and J by 5 bases, and 12 bases separated the two germline ends. Germline V gene data show CDR1 as LGHDT and CDR2 as YNNKEL (reference sequence). CDR3 in DNA: TGTGCCAGCAGCCAAAGTTACAGGGTTACTGAAGCTTTCTTT. Translated: CASSQSYRVTEAFF.

This chain joins TRBV6-2 or TRBV6-3 and TRBJ1-5, with a tentative D call TRBD1 (5 bases). This CDR3 has 17 amino acids. The germline gives CDR1 MNHEY, CDR2 SVGEGT. V was cut by 2 bases and J by 3 bases, with 17 bases left in between. The CDR3 sequence: CASSYPPRQPINQPQHF. The CDR3 coding sequence is TGTGCCAGCAGTTACCCGCCGAGACAGCCTATCAATCAGCCCCAGCATTTT.

V usage is TRBV10-3 and J usage is TRBJ1-4; TRBD1 agrees at 8 bases. CDR3 length equals 15 residues. CDR1 ENHRY and CDR2 SYGVKD come from the germline V gene. The ends lost 0 bases at V and 7 bases at J; junction bases unmatched: 4. CDR3: CAISESRTGTEKLFF. The CDR3 region has the DNA TGTGCCATCAGTGAGTCGAGGACAGGGACTGAAAAACTGTTTTTT.

This clone was counted only a few times. This chain joins TRBV6-4 and TRBJ1-2, with D unclear. CDR3 length equals 13 residues. Germline CDR1 is MRHNA and CDR2 is SNTAGT. Between the trimmed V and J ends, which lost 3 bases and 6 bases, there was a span of 11 bases. The CDR3 nucleotides read TGTGCCAGCAGTGAAACGTACAGCAATGGCTACACCTTC. Amino acids: CASSETYSNGYTF.

The CDR3 loop reads CASHEQGPSRPNSPLHF. The CDR3 DNA reads TGCGCCAGCCACGAACAGGGTCCTTCCAGACCTAATTCACCCCTCCACTTT. The chain links TRBV5-1 to TRBJ1-6; D is possibly TRBD1 (6 bases). V was shortened by 7 bases and J by 6 bases, with 23 bases between the two germline ends. Germline CDR1 and CDR2: SGHRS and YFSETQ. The CDR3 is 17 amino acids.

The chain uses TRBV7-2 and TRBJ2-5; D is uncertain. The CDR3 length is 13 residues. V lost 2 bases to trimming and J lost 2 bases, with 6 bases between them. Germline assignment: CDR1 SGHTA and CDR2 FQGNSA. The CDR3 sequence is CASSLNSQETQYF. The CDR3 DNA is TGTGCCAGCAGCTTAAACAGTCAAGAGACCCAGTACTTC. The full variable domain, in which reference TRBV7-2 and TRBJ2-5 provide the parts outside the CDR3, is GAGVSQSPSNKVTEKGKDVELRCDPISGHTALYWYRQSLGQGLEFLIYFQGNSAPDKSGLPSDRFSAERTGGSVSTLTIQRTQQEDSAVYLCASSLNSQETQYFGPGTRLLVL.

The rearrangement joins TRBV18 to TRBJ1-2; TRBD1 agrees at 7 bases. This CDR3 has 18 residues. CDR1 KGHSH and CDR2 LQKENI come from the germline V gene. V trimming: 2 bases; J trimming: 6 bases; junction bases outside the gene matches: 18. The CDR3 DNA follows: TGTGCCAGCTCACCATACCGGGGTCACAGGGGCGATTCTAATGGCTACACCTTC. It codes for CASSPYRGHRGDSNGYTF.

This clone was observed a few times. V is TRBV30 and J is TRBJ2-5; TRBD2 aligns across 9 bases. From germline, CDR1 is GTSNPN and CDR2 SVGIG (reference sequence). V lost 5 bases and J lost 2; bases outside the gene matches: 9. The CDR3 consists of 15 residues. CDR3 coding DNA: TGTGCCTGGGGAGAGGAGCGGGGGGTTCAAGAGACCCAGTACTTC. As protein: CAWGEERGVQETQYF.

The chain uses TRBV19 and TRBJ1-2; a possible D gene is TRBD1 (6 bases). V was shortened by 3 bases and J by 4 bases, with 9 bases between the two germline ends. Germline loops: CDR1 LNHDA, CDR2 SQIVND (reference sequence). This CDR3 comprises 13 residues. CDR3 amino acids: CASSIQGPYGYTF. The DNA of the CDR3 is TGTGCCAGTAGTATTCAGGGGCCCTATGGCTACACCTTC.

This chain uses TRBV5-4 with TRBJ1-1, with 9 nucleotides matching TRBD1. J gave up 5 bases and V 4 bases, and 12 bases lay outside the gene matches. Germline V gene data show CDR1 as SGHNT and CDR2 as YYREEE (reference sequence). This CDR3 is 16 amino acids long. In nucleotides, the CDR3 is TGTGCCAGCAGCAAGGGACAGGGAGGAAAGGGGACTGAAGCTTTCTTT. The encoded protein is CASSKGQGGKGTEAFF.

The chain has TRBV3-1 (or the pseudogene TRBV3-2) and TRBJ2-6; D is ambiguous. Trimming left V 3 bases short and J 1 base short, with 13 bases between. This CDR3 comprises 17 residues. Germline CDR1 and CDR2: LGHDT and YNNKEL (reference sequence). CDR3 sequence (DNA): TGTGCCAGCAGCCAGTCGGTAGCACAATCTGGGGCCAACGTCCTGACTTTC. Translating gives CASSQSVAQSGANVLTF.

This clone was recorded only once. The chain employs TRBV2 and TRBJ2-2, with TRBD2 identical over 7 bases. After removal of 4 bases from V and 12 bases from J, the junction contained 11 bases not matched to a gene. The germline V gene has CDR1 SNHLY and CDR2 FYNNEI. There are 14 residues in the CDR3. CDR3 region: CASSGRESSGQLFF. The CDR3, as DNA: TGTGCCAGCAGTGGGCGGGAGTCCTCGGGGCAGCTGTTTTTT.

The V and J genes are TRBV7-9 and TRBJ2-2; no firm D call. The CDR3 has 13 residues. Trimming took off 2 bases at V and 5 bases at J, with 6 bases between the two ends. Germline CDR1 and CDR2: SEHNR and FQNEAQ (reference sequence). The CDR3 nucleotides are TGTGCCAGCAGCTTAACTACAACCGGGGAGCTGTTTTTT. It codes for CASSLTTTGELFF.

The gene calls are TRBV5-5 and TRBJ1-2; possibly TRBD1 for D (6 bases). V dropped 3 bases and J dropped 0 bases, with 9 bases sitting between them. Germline V lookup: CDR1 SGHKS, CDR2 YYEKEE (reference sequence). There are 14 residues in the CDR3. Here the CDR3 reads CASSSGQPNYGYTF. The DNA for the CDR3 is TGTGCCAGCAGCTCCGGACAGCCTAACTATGGCTACACCTTC.

This rearrangement joins TRBV6-5 to TRBJ2-4, with 13 positions matching TRBD2. V dropped 4 bases and J dropped 8; count of bases not matched to a gene: 8. Germline lookup yields CDR1 MNHEY and CDR2 SVGAGI. This CDR3 has 16 amino acids. DNA for the CDR3: TGTGCCAGCAGTTTGACTAGCGGGGGGCTCCTGGACATTCAGTACTTC. As protein: CASSLTSGGLLDIQYF.

This clone has just one count. V gene TRBV30 combines with J gene TRBJ2-2; the D is unclear. The CDR3 extends over 14 amino acids. Trimming took 4 bases from V and 0 from J, leaving 9 bases between them. Germline V gene lookup returns CDR1 GTSNPN and CDR2 SVGIG (reference sequence). CDR3 DNA sequence: TGTGCCTGGATGTCGGGTGCGAACACCGGGGAGCTGTTTTTT. This encodes CAWMSGANTGELFF.

The rearrangement links TRBV2 to TRBJ1-2, with D perhaps matching TRBD1 (5 bases). The germline V gene has CDR1 SNHLY and CDR2 FYNNEI. The CDR3 length is 14 residues. V was cut by 1 base and J by 6 bases, with 12 bases left in between. In DNA form, the CDR3 reads TGTGCCAGCAGTGAAGAAGGACAAGTCAATGGCTACACCTTC. Translated, it gives CASSEEGQVNGYTF.

This rearrangement joins TRBV27 to TRBJ1-5; D unclear. The CDR3 loop spans 13 amino acids. Germline CDR1 and CDR2: MNHEY and SMNVEV (reference sequence). Trimming cost V 3 bases and J 3 bases, with 6 bases left between them. This CDR3 reads CASSLQYNQPQHF. The CDR3 DNA follows: TGTGCCAGCAGTTTGCAGTACAATCAGCCCCAGCATTTT.

The chain joins TRBV29-1 to TRBJ2-1; D might be TRBD2 (5 bases). Per germline, CDR1 SQVTM and CDR2 ANQGSEA. The CDR3 is 13 residues long. Trimming removed 6 bases from V and 4 bases from J, with 13 bases in between. In DNA form, the CDR3 reads TGCAGCGTGGATCCCACTAGATACAATGAGCAGTTCTTC. Amino acid sequence: CSVDPTRYNEQFF.

The V call is TRBV15, the J call TRBJ2-7, with D possibly TRBD1 on 6 matching bases. V gave up 1 base and J gave up 0 bases, with 10 bases separating them. The CDR3 consists of 15 residues. From germline, CDR1 is LNHNV and CDR2 YYDKDF (reference sequence). This chain's CDR3 is CATSRGTDISYEQYF. CDR3 DNA: TGTGCCACCAGCAGAGGGACAGACATCTCCTACGAGCAGTACTTC. Looking up the rest from reference TRBV15 and TRBJ2-7 gives the full variable domain: DAMVIQNPRYQVTQFGKPVTLSCSQTLNHNVMYWYQQKSSQAPKLLFHYYDKDFNNEADTPDNFQSRRPNTSFCFLDIRSPGLGDTAMYLCATSRGTDISYEQYFGPGTRLTVT.

The chain couples TRBV7-9 to TRBJ1-6; perhaps TRBD1 as D (6 bases). Germline V gene data show CDR1 as SEHNR and CDR2 as FQNEAQ (reference sequence). The CDR3 extends over 15 amino acids. The V gene lost 2 bases and the J gene lost 9 bases, with 14 bases spanning the gap. CDR3 protein: CASSLRQATGSPLHF. CDR3 bases: TGTGCCAGCAGCTTAAGACAGGCGACGGGTTCACCCCTCCACTTT.

The rearrangement links TRBV29-1 to TRBJ2-7; a weak D match, TRBD1 (6 bases). The tail of the sequence fits TRBJ2-5 better, so the J call may be wrong. Germline V gene sequence: CDR1 SQVTM, CDR2 ANQGSEA. CDR3 length: 12 residues. The CDR3 loop is CSVDSGVETQYF. The CDR3, as DNA: TGCAGCGTCGACTCAGGGGTGGAGACCCAGTACTTC.

The gene calls are TRBV27 and TRBJ1-3; no reliable D call. The CDR3 is made up of 13 amino acids. The germline gives CDR1 MNHEY, CDR2 SMNVEV (reference sequence). Trimming shortened V by 6 bases and J by 4 bases, and 10 bases separated the two germline ends. The CDR3 spells CASSPSGGNTIYF. In nucleotides, the CDR3 is TGTGCCAGCAGCCCCTCGGGGGGAAACACCATATATTTT.

The chain links TRBV10-2 to TRBJ2-7; 10 bases are shared with TRBD2. The CDR3 loop spans 14 amino acids. Germline-derived CDR1 and CDR2 are WSHSY and SAAADI. The V segment lost 6 bases and the J segment 2 bases; nucleotides outside the gene matches: 4. The CDR3 DNA reads TGCGCCAGCAGGTTACTAGCGGGGACCTACGAGCAGTACTTC. Translating gives CASRLLAGTYEQYF.

The rearrangement joins TRBV2 to TRBJ1-3; no reliable D call. Germline V lookup: CDR1 SNHLY, CDR2 FYNNEI. The V end lost 3 bases, the J end lost 0 bases, and 15 bases lay between the germline ends. CDR3 length: 17 amino acids. The CDR3 sequence: CASSDEWAEFSGNTIYF. The CDR3 region has the DNA TGTGCCAGCAGTGATGAGTGGGCAGAATTCTCTGGAAACACCATATATTTT.

The chain joins TRBV19 to TRBJ2-5; 8 bases fit TRBD2. With 3 bases clipped from V and 4 bases from J, the junction kept 10 bases outside the gene matches. Germline V gene data show CDR1 as LNHDA and CDR2 as SQIVND (reference sequence). The CDR3 totals 16 residues. The CDR3 bases are TGTGCCAGTAGTATGTGGGTCGGGGGGGCCGTAGAGACCCAGTACTTC. Protein: CASSMWVGGAVETQYF.

The chain has TRBV6-6 and TRBJ1-3; D not resolved. The CDR3 runs to 13 residues. Germline-derived CDR1 and CDR2 are MNHNY and SVGAGI (reference sequence). Between the trimmed V and J ends, which lost 7 bases and 2 bases, there was a span of 9 bases. CDR3 sequence: CASNELAGNTIYF. CDR3 sequence (DNA): TGTGCCAGCAATGAGCTAGCTGGAAACACCATATATTTT.

The V and J genes are TRBV5-1 and TRBJ2-5; weak D call: TRBD1 (6 bases). The CDR3 totals 14 residues. Germline CDR1 reads SGHRS; CDR2 reads YFSETQ. Trimming cost V 4 bases and J 5 bases, with 15 bases left between them. The CDR3 sequence: CASSLGQRRETQYF. The CDR3 DNA reads TGCGCCAGCAGCCTCGGACAGAGACGGGAGACCCAGTACTTC.

V gene TRBV11-1 combines with J gene TRBJ2-7; 7 bases line up with TRBD1. This CDR3 is built from 12 residues. J lost 5 bases, V lost 5 bases, and 3 bases had no gene match. Per the germline V gene, CDR1 is SGHAT and CDR2 is FQDESV (reference sequence). CDR3 amino acids: CASSLQGNEQYF. In DNA form, the CDR3 reads TGTGCCAGCAGCCTACAGGGGAACGAGCAGTACTTC.